These T cell receptor beta chains were read from a single sample in a study of cytomegalovirus exposure and HLA in healthy donors. Method: immunoSEQ multiplex PCR; TCRdb's copy keeps in-frame clones and lacks some. The sample lists some 190,000 clones; around 81% were seen once. Sequencing was carried out using PBMCs. The receptors come from a man aged 18-30 years in good health and CMV-seronegative. Each CDR3 is given with its conserved first and last residue. A D gene is named only where the DNA matches it firmly. Only part of the rows carry a size: once, few, many, or a class if the clone is expanded.

clone_size: .
j_call: TRBJ2-5
d_call: .
v_call: TRBV10-3
cdr3_nt: TGTGCCATCAGCAACGGGGGAACCCAGTACTTC
cdr3_aa: CAISNGGTQYF

clone_size: few
j_call: TRBJ2-3
d_call: .
v_call: TRBV2
cdr3_nt: TGTGCCACCCTGGCGGGGACTAGCACAGATACGCAGTATTTT
cdr3_aa: CATLAGTSTDTQYF

clone_size: .
j_call: TRBJ2-7
d_call: .
v_call: TRBV7-2
cdr3_nt: TGTGCCAGCAGCTCGTATTCGACTTACTCCTACGAGCAGTACTTC
cdr3_aa: CASSSYSTYSYEQYF

clone_size: .
j_call: TRBJ1-2
d_call: TRBD1
v_call: TRBV5-1
cdr3_nt: TGCGCCAGCAGCGGGGACAGGGACGGCTACACCTTC
cdr3_aa: CASSGDRDGYTF

clone_size: .
j_call: TRBJ2-3
d_call: .
v_call: TRBV11-1
cdr3_nt: TGTGCCAGCAGCTTGTGGTTTAGCCGGCGGGGATTAACAGATACGCAGTATTTT
cdr3_aa: CASSLWFSRRGLTDTQYF

clone_size: .
j_call: TRBJ2-3
d_call: .
v_call: TRBV5-1
cdr3_nt: TGCGCCAGCATCGGGGTGAACACAGATACGCAGTATTTT
cdr3_aa: CASIGVNTDTQYF

clone_size: once
j_call: TRBJ1-5
d_call: .
v_call: TRBV19
cdr3_nt: TGTGCCAGTAGTATAGGGGCGGAGGTTCAGCCCCAGCATTTT
cdr3_aa: CASSIGAEVQPQHF

clone_size: .
j_call: TRBJ1-2
d_call: .
v_call: TRBV7-9
cdr3_nt: TGTGCCAGCAGCTTAGGCGGGGGAACGGAGGGCTACACCTTC
cdr3_aa: CASSLGGGTEGYTF

clone_size: .
j_call: TRBJ2-2
d_call: TRBD2
v_call: TRBV7-3
cdr3_nt: TGTGCCAGCAGCCGGACTAGCACCGGGGAGCTGTTTTTT
cdr3_aa: CASSRTSTGELFF

clone_size: .
j_call: TRBJ1-3
d_call: .
v_call: TRBV6-5
cdr3_nt: TGTGCCAGCAAGGAACCGGGGGTAGCTGGAAACACCATATATTTT
cdr3_aa: CASKEPGVAGNTIYF

clone_size: few
j_call: TRBJ1-2
d_call: .
v_call: TRBV25-1
cdr3_nt: TGTGCCAGCAGTGAAGTCGGGGGAGGCTATGGCTACACCTTC
cdr3_aa: CASSEVGGGYGYTF

clone_size: once
j_call: TRBJ1-6
d_call: .
v_call: TRBV15
cdr3_nt: TGTGCCGCCAGCAGAGATATCAGGGCGGGGTCACCCCTCCACTTT
cdr3_aa: CAASRDIRAGSPLHF

clone_size: once
j_call: TRBJ1-5
d_call: TRBD1
v_call: TRBV19
cdr3_nt: TGTGCCAGTAGTATGGGTCAGGGGGTTAACAATCAGCCCCAGCATTTT
cdr3_aa: CASSMGQGVNNQPQHF

clone_size: .
j_call: TRBJ2-2
d_call: TRBD1
v_call: TRBV6-4
cdr3_nt: TGTGCCAGCAAAAGGGGACAGGGGCATACCGGGGAGCTGTTTTTT
cdr3_aa: CASKRGQGHTGELFF

clone_size: .
j_call: TRBJ2-3
d_call: .
v_call: TRBV5-8
cdr3_nt: TGTGCCAGCAGCCTTGCTCCGCGGGGCACAGATACGCAGTATTTT
cdr3_aa: CASSLAPRGTDTQYF

clone_size: .
j_call: TRBJ2-5
d_call: TRBD2
v_call: TRBV27
cdr3_nt: TGTGCCAGCAGCCCTCCGCACGGCGGGACTAGTGTCGAGACCCAGTACTTC
cdr3_aa: CASSPPHGGTSVETQYF

clone_size: few
j_call: TRBJ2-3
d_call: TRBD1
v_call: TRBV6-4
cdr3_nt: TGTGCCAGCAGTGCCGGGACAGGGGGCGCAGATACGCAGTATTTT
cdr3_aa: CASSAGTGGADTQYF

clone_size: .
j_call: TRBJ2-5
d_call: .
v_call: TRBV25-1
cdr3_nt: TGTGCCAGCAGTAAGACAGAAACCCAAGAGACCCAGTACTTC
cdr3_aa: CASSKTETQETQYF

clone_size: once
j_call: TRBJ2-5
d_call: .
v_call: TRBV5-1
cdr3_nt: TGCGCCAGCAGCTATAACGGGAACGAAGAGACCCAGTACTTC
cdr3_aa: CASSYNGNEETQYF

clone_size: .
j_call: TRBJ2-3
d_call: TRBD1
v_call: TRBV18
cdr3_nt: TGTGCCAGCTCAAATAGACAGGGCGGCACAGATACGCAGTATTTT
cdr3_aa: CASSNRQGGTDTQYF

clone_size: .
j_call: TRBJ2-7
d_call: TRBD1
v_call: TRBV27
cdr3_nt: TGTGCCAGCACTCCGGGGACAGGGGCCTACGAGCAGTACTTC
cdr3_aa: CASTPGTGAYEQYF

clone_size: .
j_call: TRBJ1-1
d_call: .
v_call: TRBV5-1
cdr3_nt: TGCGCCAGCAGCGGGGGGTTCGGAGGGTGGGATGAAGCTTTCTTT
cdr3_aa: CASSGGFGGWDEAFF

clone_size: .
j_call: TRBJ1-1
d_call: TRBD1
v_call: TRBV5-1
cdr3_nt: TGCGCCAGCAGCCCCCGGGACAGGGACCGTCCTATGAACACTGAAGCTTTCTTT
cdr3_aa: CASSPRDRDRPMNTEAFF

clone_size: few
j_call: TRBJ1-2
d_call: TRBD1
v_call: TRBV27
cdr3_nt: TGTGCCAGCAGTACAGGGGGCGAGGTCTATGGCTACACCTTC
cdr3_aa: CASSTGGEVYGYTF

clone_size: .
j_call: TRBJ1-2
d_call: .
v_call: TRBV4-3
cdr3_nt: TGCGCCAGCAGCCAAGATGCGGCAGCTCCTAACTATGGCTACACCTTC
cdr3_aa: CASSQDAAAPNYGYTF

clone_size: .
j_call: TRBJ2-7
d_call: TRBD1
v_call: TRBV28
cdr3_nt: TGTGCCAGCAGTTTATCGTCTGGGGGCAGGGGGTTCGAGCAGTACTTC
cdr3_aa: CASSLSSGGRGFEQYF

clone_size: .
j_call: TRBJ1-2
d_call: .
v_call: TRBV28
cdr3_nt: TGTGCCAGCAGTTCCCTATTGCGCCATGGCTACACCTTC
cdr3_aa: CASSSLLRHGYTF

clone_size: .
j_call: TRBJ1-5
d_call: .
v_call: TRBV5-6
cdr3_nt: TGTGCCAGCAGCTTGTTAGAAGATAGCAATCAGCCCCAGCATTTT
cdr3_aa: CASSLLEDSNQPQHF